The present TCR beta chain was sequenced within a study of T cells in Graves' hyperthyroidism and ophthalmopathy (dated by TCRdb to about 2019). About the study as a whole: Peripheral blood samples were taken at initial diagnosis, before any treatment was given. To identify TCR V-J signatures that set the groups apart, the researchers used a discovery cohort of 90 to 100 patients, made up of 40 to 45 with Graves' ophthalmopathy and about 55 with stable Graves' hyperthyroidism. The study also compared thyroid tissue and blood T-cell repertoires from 5 to 7 Graves' hyperthyroidism patients. After blood sampling, hyperthyroidism patients were treated with methimazole at a starting dose of 30 mg daily, and ophthalmopathy patients were treated with high-dose intravenous methylprednisolone. The 75 to 100 discovery patients were randomly split 7:3 into training and test sets. Prospective prediction of ophthalmopathy was tested in an independent validation cohort of fewer than 20 hyperthyroidism patients and 17 patients who later progressed to ophthalmopathy. TCR Vbeta CDR3 sequencing of 130 to 150 peripheral blood samples (over 40 ophthalmopathy, roughly 74 hyperthyroidism and some 17 progressor patients) is reported in the paper. General study outcomes and caveats: In validation, the model predicted progression to ophthalmopathy a median of roughly 6.2 months before onset, with about 64% sensitivity and 72.22% specificity. No statistical method was used to set the sample size in advance, and investigators knew the group allocation. Blood samples also contained most of the expanded thyroid clonotypes (frequency above 0.001), which suggests that blood repertoires may reflect thyroid immune responses. Ophthalmopathy was separated from stable hyperthyroidism by a 13 V-J signature model, with about 86% sensitivity and 81% to 82% specificity obtained in cross-validation and 80%/75% obtained in testing.

The TCR beta CDR3 regions were amplified from RNA transcripts. For the first round of RT-PCR on the TCR CDR3, the HTBI primer set was used together with the Qiagen OneStep RT-PCR kit. The libraries were constructed in a second round of multiplex PCR and then size-selected and purified. Sequencing of the libraries was done on an Illumina HiSeq2000 using paired-end 100 bp reads. In the original analysis: SOAPnuke was used to process the raw data, removing reads that contained adapters or uncalled bases, had a mean Phred below 15, or lacked an exact match to the constant primer or identifier. COPE v1.2.5 was used to merge the high-quality paired reads, and each unique nucleotide sequence was defined as a clonotype. Clonotypes were aligned to IMGT TRBV, TRBD and TRBJ reference segments using MiTCR v1.1. Only V-J combinations with frequency above 0.0001, covering 99% to 99.2% of repertoires, were analysed. The TCS score was defined as the ratio of F50 (clonal expansion) to E x V (chaos), calculated using BLOSUM62-based TCRdist between CDR3 peptides within each V-J. Welch's t-statistics and random forest reduced roughly 530 V-J features to about 13, which were used in a naive Bayes classifier (R e1071). The raw public reads went through TCRdb reprocessing: fastp at Q25, MiXCR clone calling, in-frame beta chains kept. Entries are consolidated by CDR3 protein sequence, retaining the most common genes and DNA. V and J calls and clone size were set by TCRdb, not the authors. The sample table lists around 350,000 distinct CDR3 sequences, 19% of them with a count of one. Together, the top ten hold around 4% of the sample.

V loses 6 bases, J loses 0 bases, and the germline ends lie 9 bases apart. CDR1 and CDR2, looked up from the germline V gene, are SGHRS and YFSETQ. Reading from cysteine to phenylalanine, the CDR3 counts 13 amino acids. Kept here is only the CDR3 DNA, which spans 39 bases and is read in frame from base 1. Graves' hyperthyroidism was defined as stable when no progression to ophthalmopathy occurred over 18 months of follow-up. The hyperthyroidism patients were between 18 and 65 years old and newly diagnosed, with a disease duration of less than 2 months. Patients with uncontrolled infections, other autoimmune diseases, pregnancy or lactation were excluded. Diagnoses relied on clinical symptoms, serum thyroxine and TRAb, thyroid ultrasound and orbital computed tomography. Ficoll-Paque density gradient centrifugation was used to isolate PBMCs from about 10 ml of fresh peripheral blood. Trizol reagent was used to extract total RNA, and RNA quality was then checked on an Agilent 2100 Bioanalyzer.

In its sample, this clonotype was seen many times. There is no known antigen for this receptor. No per-base quality is available; no much larger clone lies one base away. The sequenced material came from blood. The chain was built from TRBV5-1 and TRBJ1-1; the D gene is not confidently resolved. The sequence came from a woman under 30 with Graves' hyperthyroidism. This receptor carries the CDR3 CASTLGMNTEAFF. DNA sequence: TGCGCCAGCACCCTCGGGATGAACACTGAAGCTTTCTTT.